This entry is about one T cell receptor (beta chain). Naive CD8 cells lacked CD45RO and underwent positive selection for CCR7, leaving out terminally differentiated effector memory CD45RA+ cells. The CDR3 runs to 13 residues. The germline V and J ends were trimmed by 4 bases and 3 bases, with 8 bases remaining between them. Germline assignment: CDR1 SGHAT and CDR2 FQDESV (reference sequence). The sample comes from a study of shared clonotypes between healthy human individuals. Deep was the level used in running the assay. Each cell subset's genomic DNA was divided evenly among several immunoSEQ plates. TCRdb keeps only in-frame clones here, not all; method: immunoSEQ multiplex PCR. This table has around 610,000 clones, around 96% appearing once.

The sample comprised naive CD8+ T cells sorted from blood. This chain joins TRBV11-1 and TRBJ2-3, with a possible D match to TRBD2 (5 bases). The TCR sequence derives from a woman under 40 in good health. The DNA of the CDR3 is TGTGCCAGCAGCTCCGGGGAGACAGATACGCAGTATTTT. It encodes CASSSGETDTQYF. The full variable domain, rest sourced from reference TRBV11-1 and TRBJ2-3, is EAEVAQSPRYKITEKSQAVAFWCDPISGHATLYWYRQILGQGPELLVQFQDESVVDDSQLPKDRFSAERLKGVDSTLKIQPAELGDSAMYLCASSSGETDTQYFGPGTRLTVL.